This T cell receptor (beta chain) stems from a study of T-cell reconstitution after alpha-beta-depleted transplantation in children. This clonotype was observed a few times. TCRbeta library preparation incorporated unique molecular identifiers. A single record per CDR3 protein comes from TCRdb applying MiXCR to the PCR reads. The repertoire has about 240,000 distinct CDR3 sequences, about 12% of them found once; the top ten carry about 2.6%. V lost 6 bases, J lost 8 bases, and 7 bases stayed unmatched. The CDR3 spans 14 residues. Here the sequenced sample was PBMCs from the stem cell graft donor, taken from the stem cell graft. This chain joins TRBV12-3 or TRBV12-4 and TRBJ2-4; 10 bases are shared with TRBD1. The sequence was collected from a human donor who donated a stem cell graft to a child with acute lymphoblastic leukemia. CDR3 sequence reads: CASRLGQGVDIQYF. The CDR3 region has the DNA TGTGCCAGCAGACTAGGACAGGGGGTAGACATTCAGTACTTC.